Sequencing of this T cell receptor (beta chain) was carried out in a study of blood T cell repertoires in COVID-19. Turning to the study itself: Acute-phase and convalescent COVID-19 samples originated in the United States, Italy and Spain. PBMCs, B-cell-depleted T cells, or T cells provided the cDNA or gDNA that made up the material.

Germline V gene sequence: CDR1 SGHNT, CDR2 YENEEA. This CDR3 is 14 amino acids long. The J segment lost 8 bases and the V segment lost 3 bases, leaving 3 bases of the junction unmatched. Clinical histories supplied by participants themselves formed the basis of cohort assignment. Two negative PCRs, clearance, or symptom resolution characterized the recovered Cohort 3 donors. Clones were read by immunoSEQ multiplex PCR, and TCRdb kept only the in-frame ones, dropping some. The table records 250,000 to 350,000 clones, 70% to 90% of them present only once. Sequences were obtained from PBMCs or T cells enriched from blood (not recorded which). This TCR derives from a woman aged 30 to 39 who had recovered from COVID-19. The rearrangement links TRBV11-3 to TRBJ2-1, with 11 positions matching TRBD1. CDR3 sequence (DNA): TGTGCCAGCAGCTTCGGGGACAGGGGGTATGAGCAGTTCTTC. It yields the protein CASSFGDRGYEQFF.